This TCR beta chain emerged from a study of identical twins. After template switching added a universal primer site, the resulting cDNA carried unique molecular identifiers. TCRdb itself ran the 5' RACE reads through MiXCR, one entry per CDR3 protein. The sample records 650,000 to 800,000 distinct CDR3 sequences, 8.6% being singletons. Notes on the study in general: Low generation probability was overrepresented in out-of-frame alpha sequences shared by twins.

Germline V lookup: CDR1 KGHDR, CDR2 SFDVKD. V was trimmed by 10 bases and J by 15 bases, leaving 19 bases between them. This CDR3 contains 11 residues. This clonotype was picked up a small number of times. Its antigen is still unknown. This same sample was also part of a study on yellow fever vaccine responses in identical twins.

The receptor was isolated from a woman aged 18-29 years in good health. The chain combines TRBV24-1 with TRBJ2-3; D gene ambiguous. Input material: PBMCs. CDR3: CATSLGIRIYF. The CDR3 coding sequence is TGTGCCACTTCGTTGGGGATACGCATTTATTTT.